Shown below are 5 T cell receptor beta chains from a single sample sequenced in a study of cytomegalovirus exposure and HLA in healthy donors. Use of 60 Vbeta and 13 Jbeta primers characterized the PCR. Here immunoSEQ multiplex PCR was the method, and the copy in TCRdb shows in-frame clones only, minus some. In the table there are 90,000 to 100,000 clones, approximately 79% of which are singletons. The sequenced material came from PBMCs. These receptor sequences come from an older woman in good health and CMV-seropositive.

This clone was seen a few times. The rearrangement links TRBV10-3 to TRBJ1-2; D may be TRBD1 (6 bases). Germline V CDR1 and CDR2: ENHRY, SYGVKD. The V and J ends lost 2 bases and 7 bases respectively, with 11 bases between them. The CDR3 is 13 amino acids. CDR3 sequence (DNA): TGTGCCATCAGTGAGCAGGGGATGGTTGGCTACACCTTC. Translation: CAISEQGMVGYTF.

The chain couples TRBV4-1 to TRBJ2-1, with 10 nucleotides matching TRBD2. V lost 3 bases and J lost 0; bases outside the gene matches: 11. CDR1 and CDR2 from the germline V gene are MGHRA and YSYEKL. This CDR3 is 19 amino acids long. CDR3 amino acids: CASSHRAGGGSASYNEQFF. The CDR3 coding sequence is TGCGCCAGCAGCCACCGAGCGGGAGGGGGTTCCGCCTCCTACAATGAGCAGTTCTTC.

The V and J genes are TRBV19 and TRBJ2-7; the match to TRBD2 covers 14 bases. Germline V gene sequence: CDR1 LNHDA, CDR2 SQIVND (reference sequence). The CDR3 loop spans 16 amino acids. V was clipped by 5 bases and J by 3 bases; unmatched bases: 6. The CDR3 reads CASSFGGTSGGYEQYF. The CDR3 DNA reads TGTGCCAGTAGTTTCGGCGGGACTAGCGGGGGCTACGAGCAGTACTTC.

The chain combines TRBV7-9 with TRBJ2-1; 7 bases are shared with TRBD2. Trimming took 2 bases from V and 6 from J; bases not matched to a gene: 19. The CDR3 sequence is 19 residues long. Germline V gene lookup returns CDR1 SEHNR and CDR2 FQNEAQ (reference sequence). The CDR3 loop is CASSLLVVSGGSWGNEQFF. The DNA of the CDR3 is TGTGCCAGCAGCTTATTAGTGGTATCGGGGGGTTCGTGGGGCAATGAGCAGTTCTTC.

This clone came up once. This chain uses TRBV4-1 with TRBJ1-1; 10 bases map to TRBD1. The J segment lost 3 bases and the V segment lost 2 bases, leaving 12 bases of the junction unmatched. Germline assignment: CDR1 MGHRA and CDR2 YSYEKL. The CDR3 totals 18 residues. CDR3 in DNA: TGCGCCAGCAGCCAACCTCCGGGACAGGGGCTAGTTTACACTGAAGCTTTCTTT. As protein: CASSQPPGQGLVYTEAFF.